The sequence of this TCR beta chain was determined in a study of T cells after yellow fever vaccination. Study overall: The SMART-Seq v4 Ultra Low Input method served to prepare the low-cell-number fractions.

There are many counts of this clonotype. Germline values: CDR1 SGHTA, CDR2 FQGNSA. The CDR3 runs to 14 residues. With 6 bases removed from V and 0 bases from J, the gap between germline ends came to 9 bases. From the 5' RACE reads, TCRdb called clonotypes with MiXCR, one entry per CDR3 protein. The sample holds about 30,000 distinct CDR3 sequences, approximately 6% seen once. The rearrangement uses TRBV7-2 and TRBJ1-3; tentatively, D is TRBD1 (6 bases). This receptor was obtained from a man younger than 40 who received the YFV17D yellow fever vaccine. The specimen comprised PBMCs, either bulk or a sorted T-cell subset (CD4+, CD8+, memory, or dextramer-sorted; not recorded which), sampled on the day of the yellow fever booster vaccination. CDR3 amino acids: CASSRDISGNTIYF. The CDR3 DNA reads as TGTGCCAGCAGTAGGGACATCTCTGGAAACACCATATATTTT. The full variable domain, its missing parts supplied by reference TRBV7-2 and TRBJ1-3, is GAGVSQSPSNKVTEKGKDVELRCDPISGHTALYWYRQSLGQGLEFLIYFQGNSAPDKSGLPSDRFSAERTGGSVSTLTIQRTQQEDSAVYLCASSRDISGNTIYFGEGSWLTVV.